A selection of T cell receptor beta chains follows, all from one sample in a study of T cell repertoires in cytomegalovirus infection. TCRdb fed the reads into MiXCR, producing one record per CDR3 protein. Of 700,000 to 850,000 distinct CDR3 sequences in the sample, around a third were seen once. The antigens for these receptors are not known. The input for sequencing was cultured CD8+ T cells from PBMCs, taken from culture after CMV antigen stimulation. The receptors originated from a human donor in good health (CMV status not recorded). Some clones in this sample may be carry-over from other donors' samples. CDR3s include the opening cysteine and the closing phenylalanine or tryptophan. The D gene is left open where the match is weak. Clone size is given for some rows only: seen once, a few or many times, or a class if the clone is expanded.

many	NA	TRBJ2-1	TRBV7-2	CASSLAGGEPPRGQFF	TGTGCCAGCAGCTTAGCGGGCGGGGAGCCCCCGCGTGGGCAGTTCTTC
NA	NA	TRBJ1-4	TRBV6-1	CASSVGRREKLFF	TGTGCCAGCAGTGTAGGCCGTCGGGAAAAACTGTTTTTT
few	NA	TRBJ1-3	TRBV10-3	CAIRDTRDTIYF	TGTGCCATCAGAGACACGCGGGACACCATATATTTT
NA	TRBD1	TRBJ1-2	TRBV7-9	CASSTGQGPNYGYTF	TGTGCCAGCAGCACGGGACAGGGCCCTAACTATGGCTACACCTTC
NA	NA	TRBJ2-7	TRBV6-1	CASSAAATSYEQYF	TGTGCCAGCAGTGCGGCAGCGACTTCCTACGAGCAGTACTTC
few	TRBD1	TRBJ2-1	TRBV5-4	CASSSGQPLNEQFF	TGTGCCAGCAGCTCGGGACAGCCTCTCAATGAGCAGTTCTTC
few	NA	TRBJ1-5	TRBV19	CASKPGGSRNQPQHF	TGTGCCAGTAAGCCCGGGGGTTCTCGCAATCAGCCCCAGCATTTT
NA	TRBD2	TRBJ2-1	TRBV12-3/TRBV12-4	CASGGTSGLGYNEQFF	TGTGCCAGCGGGGGGACTAGCGGGCTTGGCTACAATGAGCAGTTCTTC
few	NA	TRBJ2-2	TRBV7-7	CASSEDLANTGELFF	TGTGCTAGCAGTGAGGACCTAGCGAACACCGGGGAGCTGTTTTTT
many	NA	TRBJ2-2	TRBV7-6	CASRGSNTGELFF	TGTGCCAGCAGGGGTTCGAACACCGGGGAGCTGTTTTTT
NA	NA	TRBJ1-2	TRBV19	CASAMRGDGYTF	TGTGCCAGTGCAATGAGAGGCGACGGCTACACCTTC
few	TRBD2	TRBJ2-5	TRBV6-4	CASNRRLKGLAGVETQYF	TGTGCCAGCAACCGCCGTCTTAAAGGACTAGCGGGGGTAGAGACCCAGTACTTC
few	NA	TRBJ1-4	TRBV27	CASSLRRGGEKLFF	TGTGCCAGCAGTTTAAGGAGGGGGGGTGAAAAACTGTTTTTT
NA	TRBD2	TRBJ2-1	TRBV9	CASSDSGGVSYNEQFF	TGTGCCAGCAGCGATAGCGGGGGAGTCTCCTACAATGAGCAGTTCTTC
few	NA	TRBJ2-2	TRBV2	CASGDSTNTGELFF	TGTGCCAGCGGCGACAGCACGAACACCGGGGAGCTGTTTTTT
NA	TRBD2	TRBJ2-3	TRBV6-5	CASSYMREPITQYF	TGTGCCAGCAGTTACATGCGGGAGCCCATTACGCAGTATTTT
many	NA	TRBJ2-5	TRBV6-1	CASSEWGETQYF	TGTGCCAGCAGTGAATGGGGGGAGACCCAGTACTTC
few	NA	TRBJ1-4	TRBV4-1	CASSQVVTNEKLFF	TGCGCCAGCAGCCAAGTTGTAACTAATGAAAAACTGTTTTTT
few	NA	TRBJ1-5	TRBV19	CASSFLDDQPQHF	TGTGCCAGTAGCTTCTTGGACGATCAGCCCCAGCATTTT
NA	TRBD2	TRBJ2-1	TRBV20-1	CSAPGQGLAGGVNEQFF	TGCAGTGCTCCGGGACAGGGACTAGCGGGGGGGGTTAATGAGCAGTTCTTC
once	NA	TRBJ1-2	TRBV7-6	CASSGDTDCGYTF	TGTGCCAGCAGCGGAGACACGGACTGTGGCTACACCTTC
NA	NA	TRBJ1-2	TRBV27	CVSSPVRGSGGYTF	TGTGTCAGCAGTCCGGTTCGGGGGTCAGGAGGCTACACCTTC
NA	NA	TRBJ2-6	TRBV7-9	CASSPVYSNPSSGANVLTF	TGTGCCAGCAGCCCCGTCTACAGTAATCCTAGCTCTGGGGCCAACGTCCTGACTTTC
NA	TRBD1	TRBJ2-7	TRBV27	CASNPSGTGNEQYF	TGTGCCAGCAACCCATCCGGGACAGGGAACGAGCAGTACTTC
NA	NA	TRBJ1-2	TRBV12-3/TRBV12-4	CASGTRTLQKGYGYTF	TGTGCCAGCGGGACCAGGACGTTACAAAAGGGCTATGGCTACACCTTC
NA	TRBD1	TRBJ1-2	TRBV19	CASSPNGQGVYGYTF	TGTGCCAGTAGTCCCAACGGGCAGGGGGTGTATGGCTACACCTTC
NA	NA	TRBJ1-5	TRBV4-1	CASSQTHSNQPQHF	TGCGCCAGCAGCCAAACACATAGCAATCAGCCCCAGCATTTT
NA	TRBD1	TRBJ1-6	TRBV20-1	CSALTLTGLDSPLHF	TGCAGTGCCCTAACTCTGACAGGGTTGGATTCACCCCTCCACTTT
NA	NA	TRBJ1-2	TRBV14	CASSPWGSGIEGYTF	TGTGCCAGCAGCCCGTGGGGCAGCGGAATCGAGGGCTACACCTTC
NA	NA	TRBJ1-6	TRBV6-5	CASSYSTESLTSPLHF	TGTGCCAGCAGTTACTCCACGGAGAGCTTGACATCACCCCTCCACTTT
NA	NA	TRBJ2-1	TRBV6-5	CASTPPGEYNEQFF	TGTGCCAGCACCCCTCCGGGAGAGTACAATGAGCAGTTCTTC
NA	TRBD1	TRBJ2-4	TRBV4-2	CASSEEGDSLAKNIQYF	TGTGCCAGCAGCGAAGAGGGGGACAGCCTAGCCAAAAACATTCAGTACTTC
few	TRBD1	TRBJ1-1	TRBV2	CASTGWGDRGDTEAFF	TGTGCCAGCACCGGATGGGGGGACAGGGGAGACACTGAAGCTTTCTTT
few	NA	TRBJ2-2	TRBV19	CASSPGQRNTGELFF	TGTGCCAGTAGTCCCGGACAGAGAAACACCGGGGAGCTGTTTTTT
few	TRBD2	TRBJ2-5	TRBV6-2/TRBV6-3	CASSQTGRGLAVLQETQYF	TGTGCCAGCAGCCAGACAGGGAGGGGACTAGCGGTCCTACAAGAGACCCAGTACTTC
NA	TRBD1	TRBJ1-1	TRBV9	CVSSPRQGVNTEAFF	TGTGTCAGCAGCCCAAGACAGGGGGTGAACACTGAAGCTTTCTTT
NA	TRBD1	TRBJ1-6	TRBV20-1	CSAWTGGRGSPLHF	TGCAGTGCTTGGACAGGGGGAAGAGGTTCACCCCTCCACTTT
few	NA	TRBJ2-3	TRBV28	CATLGAGRTDTQYF	TGTGCCACCCTAGGGGCGGGGCGCACAGATACGCAGTATTTT
NA	NA	TRBJ2-2	TRBV15	CATSREGYTGELFF	TGTGCCACCAGCAGAGAAGGCTACACCGGGGAGCTGTTTTTT
many	NA	TRBJ1-1	TRBV7-9	CASSLDRVIVEAFF	TGTGCCAGCAGCTTAGACAGGGTTATTGTTGAAGCTTTCTTT
NA	TRBD1	TRBJ2-5	TRBV10-3	CAISRTGVEETQYF	TGTGCCATCAGCCGGACAGGGGTGGAGGAGACCCAGTACTTC
few	NA	TRBJ2-5	TRBV7-9	CASSPPGGHETQYF	TGTGCCAGCAGCCCCCCGGGGGGCCACGAGACCCAGTACTTC
few	NA	TRBJ2-2	TRBV7-7	CASSPRGGPGGELFF	TGTGCTAGCAGCCCCAGGGGGGGGCCAGGCGGGGAGCTGTTTTTT
NA	TRBD1	TRBJ2-1	TRBV6-2/TRBV6-3	CASTSIVATLGPQGRSNNEQFF	TGTGCCAGCACGTCTATTGTAGCGACTTTGGGGCCACAGGGGAGAAGTAACAATGAGCAGTTCTTC
NA	NA	TRBJ1-1	TRBV4-3	CASSQVVNYLGDTEAFF	TGCGCCAGCAGCCAAGTCGTGAACTATTTGGGGGACACTGAAGCTTTCTTT
NA	NA	TRBJ2-7	TRBV12-3/TRBV12-4	CASSPTGIDEQYF	TGTGCCAGCAGCCCAACAGGGATCGACGAACAGTACTTC
few	NA	TRBJ1-5	TRBV19	CASTRGGTQPQHF	TGTGCCAGTACCCGAGGAGGGACTCAGCCCCAGCATTTT
NA	NA	TRBJ1-1	TRBV6-1	CASLGAGGTEAFF	TGTGCCAGCCTTGGGGCGGGAGGAACTGAAGCTTTCTTT
few	TRBD2	TRBJ2-3	TRBV6-2/TRBV6-3	CASSYSIAGNADTQYF	TGTGCCAGCAGTTACTCAATAGCGGGGAACGCAGATACGCAGTATTTT
NA	TRBD1	TRBJ1-2	TRBV6-5	CASSPPDRGYGYTF	TGTGCCAGCAGCCCCCCGGACAGGGGCTATGGCTACACCTTC
NA	NA	TRBJ2-3	TRBV7-6	CASSPRTDTDTQYF	TGTGCCAGCAGCCCCCGGACAGACACAGATACGCAGTATTTT
NA	TRBD1	TRBJ2-7	TRBV29-1	CSVVGQGARYEQYF	TGCAGCGTTGTGGGACAGGGGGCGCGGTACGAGCAGTACTTC
many	NA	TRBJ2-6	TRBV7-6	CASSLGAKSGANVLTF	TGTGCCAGCAGCTTGGGGGCGAAATCTGGGGCCAACGTCCTGACTTTC
few	NA	TRBJ2-1	TRBV6-2/TRBV6-3	CASSYFDPGTVSYNEQFF	TGTGCCAGCAGTTACTTCGACCCCGGGACCGTTTCCTACAATGAGCAGTTCTTC
NA	TRBD1	TRBJ2-5	TRBV11-2	CASSYGTGDQETQYF	TGTGCCAGCAGCTACGGGACAGGGGATCAAGAGACCCAGTACTTC
NA	TRBD1	TRBJ1-2	TRBV10-3	CAISGTGVGYGYTF	TGTGCCATCAGCGGGACAGGGGTCGGCTATGGCTACACCTTC
NA	NA	TRBJ2-5	TRBV28	CASSGARGETQYF	TGTGCCAGCTCTGGGGCCCGAGGGGAGACCCAGTACTTC